Below are 20 T cell receptor beta chains sequenced from a single sample in a study of blood T cell repertoires in COVID-19. The protocol was immunoSEQ multiplex PCR, while the TCRdb copy is restricted to in-frame clones and leaves out a portion. This sample has 300,000 to 400,000 clones, with about 86% found just once. Input material: PBMCs or T cells enriched from blood (not recorded which). The source of these receptors is a woman between 40 and 50 years old with acute COVID-19.

The V and J genes are TRBV9 and TRBJ1-1; 11 nucleotides match TRBD1. The CDR3 totals 17 residues. J lost 0 bases, V lost 3 bases, and 7 bases had no gene match. Germline V CDR1 and CDR2: SGDLS, YYNGEE. CDR3 residues: CASSALGQGVMNTEAFF. The CDR3 DNA sequence: TGTGCCAGCAGCGCACTGGGACAGGGGGTCATGAACACTGAAGCTTTCTTT.

The V gene is TRBV5-1, the J gene TRBJ2-5; 8 positions agree with TRBD1. This CDR3 is built from 15 residues. The germline V gene has CDR1 SGHRS and CDR2 YFSETQ. V trimming: 1 base; J trimming: 1 base; junction bases outside the gene matches: 3. The CDR3 DNA sequence: TGCGCCAGCAGCTTGTTGGGACAGGTCCAAGAGACCCAGTACTTC. It encodes CASSLLGQVQETQYF.

J is TRBJ2-5 and V is TRBV4-1, with 8 bases aligning to TRBD2. J lost 7 bases, V lost 0 bases, and 10 bases had no gene match. The CDR3 consists of 16 residues. The germline V gene encodes CDR1 MGHRA and CDR2 YSYEKL. The CDR3 here is CASSQDLSGAPRTQYF. For the CDR3, the DNA is TGCGCCAGCAGCCAAGATCTTAGCGGGGCCCCTCGGACCCAGTACTTC.

A word on this clone: At the DNA level, this CDR3 is encoded by other sequences in the same sample as well. V usage is TRBV6-2 or TRBV6-3 and J usage is TRBJ1-2; D gene uncertain. CDR1 and CDR2 from the germline V gene are MNHEY and SVGEGT. The CDR3 has 13 amino acids. Trimming took 2 bases from V and 3 from J, leaving 7 bases between them. CDR3 in amino acids: CASSYPGYYGYTF. CDR3 DNA sequence: TGTGCCAGCAGTTACCCGGGTTACTATGGCTACACCTTC.

The chain links TRBV9 to TRBJ1-6; no clear D gene. V lost 0 bases, J lost 9 bases, and 10 bases lay in between. Germline V gene data show CDR1 as SGDLS and CDR2 as YYNGEE. The CDR3 is made up of 14 amino acids. The DNA of the CDR3 is TGTGCCAGCAGCGTAGGGGAGATAGGTTCACCCCTCCACTTT. Residues: CASSVGEIGSPLHF.

J is TRBJ1-2 and V is TRBV7-2, with 8 bases aligning to TRBD1. The CDR3 sequence is 15 residues long. V lost 3 bases and J lost 8; bases outside the gene matches: 11. CDR1 and CDR2 (germline): SGHTA, FQGNSA. The CDR3 DNA reads TGTGCCAGCAGCTTGAAGACAGGGGCGTCGAAAGGCTACACCTTC. This codes for CASSLKTGASKGYTF.

J is TRBJ2-1 and V is TRBV11-2; 7 bases are a match to TRBD1. The V and J ends lost 2 bases and 15 bases, in that order; junction bases with no gene match: 7. The CDR3 length is 12 residues. Germline V gives CDR1 SGHAT, CDR2 FQNNGV. CDR3 residues: CASSLNRDRGFF. The CDR3 DNA follows: TGTGCCAGCAGCTTAAATCGGGACAGAGGGTTCTTC. Using reference TRBV11-2 and TRBJ2-1 for the parts outside the CDR3, the full variable domain is EAGVAQSPRYKIIEKRQSVAFWCNPISGHATLYWYQQILGQGPKLLIQFQNNGVVDDSQLPKDRFSAERLKGVDSTLKIQPAKLEDSAVYLCASSLNRDRGFFGPGTRLTVL.

The chain links TRBV2 to TRBJ1-5, with D unresolved. The germline V and J ends were trimmed by 1 base and 3 bases, with 4 bases remaining between them. The CDR3 is 13 residues long. Germline CDR1 is SNHLY and CDR2 is FYNNEI. Written as DNA, the CDR3 is TGTGCCAGCAGTGAAGGGCTCAATCAGCCCCAGCATTTT. Translation gives CASSEGLNQPQHF.

The rearrangement links TRBV29-1 to TRBJ2-1; tentative D call: TRBD2 (6 bases). Germline V gives CDR1 SQVTM, CDR2 ANQGSEA. Between the trimmed V and J ends, which lost 6 bases and 4 bases, there was a span of 16 bases. The CDR3 covers 14 residues. CDR3 in amino acids: CSVRLRRGYNEQFF. The CDR3 DNA follows: TGCAGCGTGCGGTTGCGTCGGGGGTACAATGAGCAGTTCTTC.

The V and J genes are TRBV18 and TRBJ1-2; TRBD1 aligns across 8 bases. This CDR3 contains 13 residues. CDR1 is KGHSH and CDR2 is LQKENI in the germline V gene. The ends lost 5 bases at V and 8 bases at J; junction bases unmatched: 7. The DNA of the CDR3 is TGTGCCAGCTCAACCGGGACAGGAGAAGGCTACACCTTC. It yields the protein CASSTGTGEGYTF.

The genes are TRBV7-2 and TRBJ2-3, with D possibly matching TRBD2 (5 bases). Germline-derived CDR1 and CDR2 are SGHTA and FQGNSA. The CDR3 runs 15 residues. V was cut by 0 bases and J by 4 bases, with 11 bases left in between. This chain's CDR3 is CASSLARVAADTQYF. CDR3 in DNA: TGTGCCAGCAGCTTAGCGAGGGTAGCCGCAGATACGCAGTATTTT.

This chain uses TRBV4-1 with TRBJ2-1; 7 bases agree with TRBD1. From germline, CDR1 is MGHRA and CDR2 YSYEKL. This CDR3 is built from 18 residues. The V segment lost 4 bases and the J segment 3 bases; nucleotides outside the gene matches: 15. CDR3 nucleotide sequence: TGCGCCAGCAGCCTAAGATCGGTCGGGACAGAAGTCTACAATGAGCAGTTCTTC. Its translation is CASSLRSVGTEVYNEQFF.

The CDR3 reads CASHGTPQETQYF. CDR3 nucleotide sequence: TGCGCCAGCCACGGGACTCCGCAAGAGACCCAGTACTTC. The chain employs TRBV5-1 and TRBJ2-5; D perhaps matches TRBD2 (6 bases). Between the trimmed V and J ends, which lost 7 bases and 2 bases, there was a span of 12 bases. The germline CDR1 and CDR2 sequences are SGHRS and YFSETQ. The length of the CDR3 is 13 residues.

The V gene is TRBV12-1, the J gene TRBJ2-3; the listed D gene, TRBD2, was not tested against the DNA. TRBV12-1 is described as a pseudogene. The CDR3 totals 20 residues. In nucleotides, the CDR3 is TGTGCCAGCAGCACCTTTTGCCGACCCGGGACTAGGCAAAACACAGATACGCAGTATTTT. Its translation is CASSTFCRPGTRQNTDTQYF.

This sequence joins TRBV3-1 (or the pseudogene TRBV3-2) and TRBJ1-5, with D possibly matching TRBD1 (6 bases). The CDR3 covers 16 residues. The V end lost 3 bases, the J end lost 5 bases, and 17 bases lay between the germline ends. Germline V gene sequence: CDR1 LGHDT, CDR2 YNNKEL (reference sequence). The CDR3, as DNA: TGTGCCAGCAGCCATGGCACAGGGCGGCCTGATCAGCCCCAGCATTTT. Translated: CASSHGTGRPDQPQHF.

V is TRBV6-2 or TRBV6-3 and J is TRBJ1-5; TRBD1 matches 7 bases. With 6 bases clipped from V and 2 bases from J, the junction kept 7 bases outside the gene matches. Germline V gene data show CDR1 as MNHEY and CDR2 as SVGEGT. The CDR3 runs 15 residues. In DNA, the CDR3 is TGTGCCAGCAGCAGTTACAGGGGTGGCAATCAGCCCCAGCATTTT. Translating gives CASSSYRGGNQPQHF.

The chain employs TRBV28 and TRBJ2-1, with 8 nucleotides matching TRBD2. V lost 4 bases, J lost 1 base, and 6 bases stayed unmatched. CDR1 is MDHEN, CDR2 SYDVKM, per germline. The CDR3 contains 16 residues. Here the CDR3 reads CASSSGRGGSYNEQFF. CDR3 DNA: TGTGCCAGCAGTTCAGGACGGGGGGGATCCTACAATGAGCAGTTCTTC.

V usage is TRBV3-1 (or the pseudogene TRBV3-2) and J usage is TRBJ2-1; 7 nucleotides match TRBD1. The germline CDR1 and CDR2 sequences are LGHDT and YNNKEL (reference sequence). CDR3 length: 16 amino acids. V trimming: 1 base; J trimming: 1 base; junction bases outside the gene matches: 4. DNA for the CDR3: TGTGCCAGCAGCCAAGGACAGGGTTGGTCCTACAATGAGCAGTTCTTC. As protein: CASSQGQGWSYNEQFF.

This clone was found once. This chain uses TRBV5-1 with TRBJ1-2; TRBD1 matches 10 bases. J gave up 8 bases and V 4 bases, and 5 bases lay outside the gene matches. This CDR3 is 13 amino acids long. The germline V gene has CDR1 SGHRS and CDR2 YFSETQ. The CDR3 is CASSADRGRGYTF. Written as DNA, the CDR3 is TGCGCCAGCAGCGCCGACAGGGGGCGCGGCTACACCTTC.

The gene calls are TRBV7-2 and TRBJ1-1, with a possible D match to TRBD1 (5 bases). From germline, CDR1 is SGHTA and CDR2 FQGNSA. CDR3 length: 15 residues. The germline V and J ends were trimmed by 2 bases and 1 base, with 11 bases remaining between them. The CDR3 DNA is TGTGCCAGCAGCTTAAAGGCGGGGCAGAACACTGAAGCTTTCTTT. Its protein is CASSLKAGQNTEAFF.